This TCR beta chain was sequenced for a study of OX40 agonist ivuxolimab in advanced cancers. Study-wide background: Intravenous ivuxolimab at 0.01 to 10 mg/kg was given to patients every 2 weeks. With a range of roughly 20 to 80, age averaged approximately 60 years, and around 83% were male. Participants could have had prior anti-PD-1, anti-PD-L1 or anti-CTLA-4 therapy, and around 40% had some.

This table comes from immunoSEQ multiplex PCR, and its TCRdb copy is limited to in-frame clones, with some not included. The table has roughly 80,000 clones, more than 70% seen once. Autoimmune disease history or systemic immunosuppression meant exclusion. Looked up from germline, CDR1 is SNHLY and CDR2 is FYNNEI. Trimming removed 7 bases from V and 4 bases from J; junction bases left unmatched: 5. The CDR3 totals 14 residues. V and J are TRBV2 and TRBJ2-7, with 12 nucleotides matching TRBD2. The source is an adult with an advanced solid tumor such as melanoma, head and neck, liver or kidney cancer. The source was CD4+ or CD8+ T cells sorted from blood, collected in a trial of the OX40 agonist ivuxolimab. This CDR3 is CASKPGTSGYEQYF. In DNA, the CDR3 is TGTGCCAGCAAACCCGGGACTAGCGGGTACGAGCAGTACTTC.